These T cell receptor beta chains were read from a single sample in a study of cytomegalovirus exposure and HLA in healthy donors. Measured with immunoSEQ multiplex PCR; TCRdb has only the in-frame clones, and not every one. This sample has over 150,000 clones, with around 80% found just once. The specimen sequenced was PBMCs. The receptors originated from a girl aged 2-10 years in good health and CMV-seropositive. The CDR3 runs from the conserved cysteine through the conserved F or W. Each record gives: J gene, clone size, D gene, CDR3 length, V gene, CDR3 protein, CDR3 DNA. The D gene is left open where the match is weak. Part of the rows lack a size; the others show once, few, many or a class for expanded clones.

J gene: TRBJ2-1; clone size: NA; D gene: NA; CDR3 length: 14; V gene: TRBV7-7; CDR3 protein: CASSLEGGYNEQFF; CDR3 DNA: TGTGCTAGCAGCTTAGAAGGGGGTTACAATGAGCAGTTCTTC
J gene: TRBJ1-1; clone size: NA; D gene: NA; CDR3 length: 12; V gene: TRBV2; CDR3 protein: CASSEQTNEAFF; CDR3 DNA: TGTGCCAGCAGTGAACAGACAAATGAAGCTTTCTTT
J gene: TRBJ1-1; clone size: NA; D gene: TRBD1; CDR3 length: 14; V gene: TRBV28; CDR3 protein: CASSGHWDSQEAFF; CDR3 DNA: TGTGCCAGCAGTGGACATTGGGACAGCCAAGAAGCTTTCTTT
J gene: TRBJ1-5; clone size: NA; D gene: NA; CDR3 length: 14; V gene: TRBV29-1; CDR3 protein: CSVASVSGNQPQHF; CDR3 DNA: TGCAGCGTTGCAAGCGTGAGCGGCAATCAGCCCCAGCATTTT
J gene: TRBJ1-1; clone size: NA; D gene: NA; CDR3 length: 15; V gene: TRBV11-2; CDR3 protein: CASSLVLGAHTEAFF; CDR3 DNA: TGTGCCAGCAGCTTAGTACTGGGGGCGCACACTGAAGCTTTCTTT
J gene: TRBJ1-5; clone size: NA; D gene: NA; CDR3 length: 15; V gene: TRBV15; CDR3 protein: CATRGGGTSNQPQHF; CDR3 DNA: TGTGCCACCAGAGGAGGAGGGACTAGCAATCAGCCCCAGCATTTT
J gene: TRBJ1-2; clone size: NA; D gene: TRBD1; CDR3 length: 13; V gene: TRBV25-1; CDR3 protein: CASSETGIGGYTF; CDR3 DNA: TGTGCCAGCAGTGAGACAGGGATAGGTGGCTACACCTTC
J gene: TRBJ1-5; clone size: NA; D gene: NA; CDR3 length: 14; V gene: TRBV25-1; CDR3 protein: CASSDRYSNQPQHF; CDR3 DNA: TGTGCCAGCAGTGACCGCTATAGCAATCAGCCCCAGCATTTT
J gene: TRBJ2-5; clone size: NA; D gene: TRBD1; CDR3 length: 15; V gene: TRBV9; CDR3 protein: CASSVAGQAQETQYF; CDR3 DNA: TGTGCCAGCAGCGTAGCCGGACAGGCCCAAGAGACCCAGTACTTC
J gene: TRBJ1-1; clone size: few; D gene: NA; CDR3 length: 16; V gene: TRBV6-6; CDR3 protein: CASSSGGGHRRTEAFF; CDR3 DNA: TGTGCCAGCAGCTCTGGGGGGGGACACCGAAGAACTGAAGCTTTCTTT
J gene: TRBJ1-1; clone size: NA; D gene: NA; CDR3 length: 15; V gene: TRBV6-6; CDR3 protein: CASSKEGWGFSEAFF; CDR3 DNA: TGTGCCAGCAGCAAGGAGGGCTGGGGTTTTAGTGAAGCTTTCTTT
J gene: TRBJ2-7; clone size: NA; D gene: NA; CDR3 length: 13; V gene: TRBV11-2; CDR3 protein: CASSPDSLYEQYF; CDR3 DNA: TGTGCCAGCAGCCCCGACTCCCTCTACGAGCAGTACTTC
J gene: TRBJ1-1; clone size: NA; D gene: NA; CDR3 length: 15; V gene: TRBV29-1; CDR3 protein: CSVEVRVSGDTEAFF; CDR3 DNA: TGCAGCGTTGAGGTCCGGGTTTCGGGGGACACTGAAGCTTTCTTT
J gene: TRBJ1-4; clone size: NA; D gene: NA; CDR3 length: 13; V gene: TRBV27; CDR3 protein: CASSPQGLEKLFF; CDR3 DNA: TGTGCCAGCAGCCCTCAGGGACTAGAAAAACTGTTTTTT
J gene: TRBJ1-1; clone size: few; D gene: NA; CDR3 length: 14; V gene: TRBV5-1; CDR3 protein: CASSLVAEAGEAFF; CDR3 DNA: TGCGCCAGCAGCTTGGTGGCGGAGGCGGGGGAAGCTTTCTTT
J gene: TRBJ1-1; clone size: few; D gene: NA; CDR3 length: 17; V gene: TRBV27; CDR3 protein: CASNSHPFGTGSTEAFF; CDR3 DNA: TGTGCCAGCAATTCCCATCCATTCGGCACAGGGAGTACTGAAGCTTTCTTT
J gene: TRBJ2-7; clone size: NA; D gene: TRBD1; CDR3 length: 15; V gene: TRBV29-1; CDR3 protein: CSVQDRGWGSYEQYF; CDR3 DNA: TGCAGCGTTCAGGACAGGGGATGGGGCTCCTACGAGCAGTACTTC
J gene: TRBJ2-1; clone size: NA; D gene: TRBD1; CDR3 length: 14; V gene: TRBV29-1; CDR3 protein: CSVEKDRGYNEQFF; CDR3 DNA: TGCAGCGTTGAAAAGGACAGGGGTTACAATGAGCAGTTCTTC
J gene: TRBJ2-3; clone size: once; D gene: NA; CDR3 length: 15; V gene: TRBV6-4; CDR3 protein: CASSDSLEPPDTQYF; CDR3 DNA: TGTGCCAGCAGTGACTCCTTGGAGCCCCCAGATACGCAGTATTTT
J gene: TRBJ1-5; clone size: NA; D gene: NA; CDR3 length: 14; V gene: TRBV2; CDR3 protein: CASSEVVMNQPQHF; CDR3 DNA: TGTGCCAGCAGTGAAGTAGTGATGAATCAGCCCCAGCATTTT
J gene: TRBJ2-7; clone size: NA; D gene: NA; CDR3 length: 17; V gene: TRBV5-1; CDR3 protein: CASSESLAAGVAYEQYF; CDR3 DNA: TGCGCCAGCAGCGAATCCCTCGCGGCAGGGGTTGCCTACGAGCAGTACTTC
J gene: TRBJ2-7; clone size: NA; D gene: TRBD2; CDR3 length: 17; V gene: TRBV28; CDR3 protein: CASSSTSGLALSYEQYF; CDR3 DNA: TGTGCCAGCAGTTCGACTTCCGGACTAGCGTTATCCTACGAGCAGTACTTC
J gene: TRBJ2-5; clone size: NA; D gene: TRBD1; CDR3 length: 16; V gene: TRBV18; CDR3 protein: CASSPFGTGGIETQYF; CDR3 DNA: TGTGCCAGCTCACCATTCGGGACAGGGGGCATAGAGACCCAGTACTTC
J gene: TRBJ1-2; clone size: NA; D gene: NA; CDR3 length: 16; V gene: TRBV28; CDR3 protein: CASSSPGDSGNYGYTF; CDR3 DNA: TGTGCCAGCAGTTCGCCGGGGGATAGTGGTAACTATGGCTACACCTTC
J gene: TRBJ2-7; clone size: NA; D gene: TRBD2; CDR3 length: 18; V gene: TRBV4-2; CDR3 protein: CASSQAPGTSGGEYEQYF; CDR3 DNA: TGTGCCAGCAGCCAAGCCCCCGGGACTAGCGGGGGGGAGTACGAGCAGTACTTC